A selection of T cell receptor beta chains follows, all from one sample in a study of blood T cell repertoires in COVID-19. Profiling relied on immunoSEQ multiplex PCR, and the TCRdb table lists in-frame clones only, not all of them. Among a few hundred thousand clones listed, roughly 85% were seen once. Input material: peripheral blood. The source of these receptors is a woman under 30 with acute or convalescent COVID-19. Both conserved end residues are part of each CDR3. D genes are given only for firm matches. Size is omitted from some rows. Given values are once, few, many or a class for expanded clones.

clone size: -
CDR3 length: 15
V gene: TRBV5-1
D gene: TRBD1
J gene: TRBJ2-7
CDR3 DNA: TGCGCCAGCAGCTTGGGGACAGGGGCCCCCTACGAGCAGTACTTC
CDR3 protein: CASSLGTGAPYEQYF

clone size: -
CDR3 length: 13
V gene: TRBV2
D gene: TRBD1
J gene: TRBJ1-1
CDR3 DNA: TGTGCCAGCAGCAACCTGGACAGGGTTGAAGCTTTCTTT
CDR3 protein: CASSNLDRVEAFF

clone size: -
CDR3 length: 15
V gene: TRBV11-2
D gene: -
J gene: TRBJ2-3
CDR3 DNA: TGTGCCAGCAGCTTAGGAACAGGGCGGACAGATACGCAGTATTTT
CDR3 protein: CASSLGTGRTDTQYF

clone size: -
CDR3 length: 12
V gene: TRBV7-9
D gene: -
J gene: TRBJ2-7
CDR3 DNA: TGTGCCAGCAGCCCCAGGGGTCACGAGCAGTACTTC
CDR3 protein: CASSPRGHEQYF

clone size: -
CDR3 length: 14
V gene: TRBV7-9
D gene: -
J gene: TRBJ1-2
CDR3 DNA: TGTGCCAGCACGGCCAGGGCTTTAAACTATGGCTACACCTTC
CDR3 protein: CASTARALNYGYTF

clone size: -
CDR3 length: 16
V gene: TRBV28
D gene: TRBD2
J gene: TRBJ2-2
CDR3 DNA: TGTGCCAGCAGTTCCGGACTAGCGGTTAACACCGGGGAGCTGTTTTTT
CDR3 protein: CASSSGLAVNTGELFF

clone size: -
CDR3 length: 13
V gene: TRBV2
D gene: TRBD1
J gene: TRBJ1-1
CDR3 DNA: TGTGCCAGCAGTGAAGGGGGACAGACGGAAGCTTTCTTT
CDR3 protein: CASSEGGQTEAFF

clone size: -
CDR3 length: 14
V gene: TRBV27
D gene: -
J gene: TRBJ2-7
CDR3 DNA: TGTGCCAGCAGTTCCGGGGGACAGACCTACGAGCAGTACTTC
CDR3 protein: CASSSGGQTYEQYF

clone size: few
CDR3 length: 14
V gene: TRBV7-2
D gene: TRBD1
J gene: TRBJ1-3
CDR3 DNA: TGTGCCAGCAGCACCGGGACAGTAGGAAACACCATATATTTT
CDR3 protein: CASSTGTVGNTIYF

clone size: -
CDR3 length: 14
V gene: TRBV7-9
D gene: -
J gene: TRBJ1-5
CDR3 DNA: TGTGCCAGCAGCATACCGGGGGTCAATCAGCCCCAGCATTTT
CDR3 protein: CASSIPGVNQPQHF

clone size: -
CDR3 length: 15
V gene: TRBV28
D gene: -
J gene: TRBJ1-4
CDR3 DNA: TGTGCCAGCAGTTTAAATGCAGGATTGGGTGAAAAACTGTTTTTT
CDR3 protein: CASSLNAGLGEKLFF

clone size: -
CDR3 length: 15
V gene: TRBV28
D gene: -
J gene: TRBJ2-4
CDR3 DNA: TGTGCCAGCAGTTCCCCAGGGGTAGCCAAAAACATTCAGTACTTC
CDR3 protein: CASSSPGVAKNIQYF

clone size: few
CDR3 length: 21
V gene: TRBV5-1
D gene: TRBD2
J gene: TRBJ2-5
CDR3 DNA: TGCGCCAGCAGCTTACGCCCCGGACTAGCGGGGGAGAGTAGAGTCGAAGAGACCCAGTACTTC
CDR3 protein: CASSLRPGLAGESRVEETQYF

clone size: once
CDR3 length: 14
V gene: TRBV28
D gene: TRBD1
J gene: TRBJ2-5
CDR3 DNA: TGTGCCAGCAGTCCCCCGACAGGGGAAGAGACCCAGTACTTC
CDR3 protein: CASSPPTGEETQYF

clone size: -
CDR3 length: 14
V gene: TRBV7-9
D gene: -
J gene: TRBJ1-3
CDR3 DNA: TGTGCCAGCTACGACACGACCTCTGGAAACACCATATATTTT
CDR3 protein: CASYDTTSGNTIYF

clone size: -
CDR3 length: 15
V gene: TRBV11-1
D gene: TRBD1
J gene: TRBJ2-1
CDR3 DNA: TGTGCCAGCAGCCCAAGGGACAGGGATGGTAATGAGCAGTTCTTC
CDR3 protein: CASSPRDRDGNEQFF

clone size: -
CDR3 length: 13
V gene: TRBV10-3
D gene: -
J gene: TRBJ1-4
CDR3 DNA: TGTGCCATCAGTGAAGGGAGGGGTGAAAAACTGTTTTTT
CDR3 protein: CAISEGRGEKLFF

clone size: -
CDR3 length: 14
V gene: TRBV2
D gene: -
J gene: TRBJ2-3
CDR3 DNA: TGTGCCAGCAGTGATGATAGGGGATCAGATACGCAGTATTTT
CDR3 protein: CASSDDRGSDTQYF

clone size: -
CDR3 length: 15
V gene: TRBV9
D gene: TRBD2
J gene: TRBJ2-1
CDR3 DNA: TGTGCCAGCAGCCCCCCTAGCGGGGGGGCGGATGAGCAGTTCTTC
CDR3 protein: CASSPPSGGADEQFF

clone size: -
CDR3 length: 14
V gene: TRBV4-1
D gene: -
J gene: TRBJ2-7
CDR3 DNA: TGCGCCAGCAGCCGGGGCCAGGGGTCCTACGAGCAGTACTTC
CDR3 protein: CASSRGQGSYEQYF

clone size: few
CDR3 length: 15
V gene: TRBV7-9
D gene: -
J gene: TRBJ1-6
CDR3 DNA: TGTGCCAGCAGCCCAGAGGGGGTTGCTAGTACACCCCTCCACTTT
CDR3 protein: CASSPEGVASTPLHF

clone size: -
CDR3 length: 15
V gene: TRBV28
D gene: -
J gene: TRBJ2-3
CDR3 DNA: TGTGCCAGCAGCCAAACAGGATCCTCCACAGATACGCAGTATTTT
CDR3 protein: CASSQTGSSTDTQYF

clone size: -
CDR3 length: 16
V gene: TRBV30
D gene: -
J gene: TRBJ2-1
CDR3 DNA: TGTGCCTGGACCGGGGTAGCGCGAAACTCCTACAATGAGCAGTTCTTC
CDR3 protein: CAWTGVARNSYNEQFF